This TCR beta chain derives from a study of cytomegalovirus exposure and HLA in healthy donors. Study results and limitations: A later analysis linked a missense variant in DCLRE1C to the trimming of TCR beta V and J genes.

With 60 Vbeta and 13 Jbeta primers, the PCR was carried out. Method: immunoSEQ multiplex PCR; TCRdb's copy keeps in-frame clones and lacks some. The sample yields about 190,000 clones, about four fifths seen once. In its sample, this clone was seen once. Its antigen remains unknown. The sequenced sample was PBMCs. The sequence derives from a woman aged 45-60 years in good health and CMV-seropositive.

The CDR3 DNA reads as TGTGCCAGCAGCGTGCCGCGACTGATGAACTATGGCTACACCTTC. Protein: CASSVPRLMNYGYTF. The chain has TRBV28 and TRBJ1-2; D unresolved. Per the germline V gene, CDR1 is MDHEN and CDR2 is SYDVKM. The CDR3 length is 15 residues. V shed 6 bases and J shed 2 bases, with 16 bases lying between them.